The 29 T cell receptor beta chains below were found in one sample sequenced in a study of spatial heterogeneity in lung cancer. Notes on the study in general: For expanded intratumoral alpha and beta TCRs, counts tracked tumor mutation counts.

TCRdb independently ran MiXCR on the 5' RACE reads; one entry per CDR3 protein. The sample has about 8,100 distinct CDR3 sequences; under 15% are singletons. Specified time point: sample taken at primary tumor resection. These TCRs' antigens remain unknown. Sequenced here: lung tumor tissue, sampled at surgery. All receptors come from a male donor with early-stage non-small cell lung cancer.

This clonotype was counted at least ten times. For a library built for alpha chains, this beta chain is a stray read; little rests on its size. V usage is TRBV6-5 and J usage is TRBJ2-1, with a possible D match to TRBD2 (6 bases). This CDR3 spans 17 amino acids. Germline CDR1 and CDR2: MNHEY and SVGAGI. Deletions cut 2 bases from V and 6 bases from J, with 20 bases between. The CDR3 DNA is TGTGCCAGCAGTTACCCCAAGGCGGGGTCCCCTGTCAATGAGCAGTTCTTC. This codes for CASSYPKAGSPVNEQFF.

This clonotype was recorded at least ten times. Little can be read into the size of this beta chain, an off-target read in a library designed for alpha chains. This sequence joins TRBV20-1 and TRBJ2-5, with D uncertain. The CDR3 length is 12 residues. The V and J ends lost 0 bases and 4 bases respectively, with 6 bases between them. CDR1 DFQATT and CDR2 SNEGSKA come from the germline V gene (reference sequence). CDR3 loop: CSARDGRETQYF. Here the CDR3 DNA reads TGCAGTGCTAGAGATGGAAGAGAGACCCAGTACTTC.

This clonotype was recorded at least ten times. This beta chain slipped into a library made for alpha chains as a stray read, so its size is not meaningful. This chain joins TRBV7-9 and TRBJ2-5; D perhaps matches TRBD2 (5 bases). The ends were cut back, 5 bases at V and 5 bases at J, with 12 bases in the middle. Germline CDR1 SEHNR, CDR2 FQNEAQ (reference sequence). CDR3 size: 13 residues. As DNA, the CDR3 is TGTGCCAGCAGCCGAGAGGGTTTGGAGACCCAGTACTTC. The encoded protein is CASSREGLETQYF.

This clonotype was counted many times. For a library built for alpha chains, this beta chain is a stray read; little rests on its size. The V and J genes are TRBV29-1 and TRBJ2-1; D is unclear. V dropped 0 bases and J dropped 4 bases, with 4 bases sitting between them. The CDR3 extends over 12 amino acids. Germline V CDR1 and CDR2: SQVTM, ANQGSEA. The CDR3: CSVEEQYNEQFF. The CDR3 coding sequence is TGCAGCGTTGAAGAGCAGTACAATGAGCAGTTCTTC.

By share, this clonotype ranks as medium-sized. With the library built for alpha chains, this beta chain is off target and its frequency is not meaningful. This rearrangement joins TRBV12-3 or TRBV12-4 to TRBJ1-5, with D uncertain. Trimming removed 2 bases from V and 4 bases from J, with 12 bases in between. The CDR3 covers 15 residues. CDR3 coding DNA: TGTGCCAGCAGTTTAAGCGGGAGAAAGAATCAGCCCCAGCATTTT. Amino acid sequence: CASSLSGRKNQPQHF.

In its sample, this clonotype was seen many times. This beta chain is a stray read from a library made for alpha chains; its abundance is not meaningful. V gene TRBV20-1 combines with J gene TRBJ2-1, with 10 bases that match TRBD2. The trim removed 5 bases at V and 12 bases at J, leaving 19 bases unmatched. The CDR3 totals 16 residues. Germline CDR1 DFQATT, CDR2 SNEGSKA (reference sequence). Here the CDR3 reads CSAPAPGLANLLGQFF. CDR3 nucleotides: TGCAGTGCTCCCGCACCGGGACTAGCGAACCTTTTGGGGCAGTTCTTC.

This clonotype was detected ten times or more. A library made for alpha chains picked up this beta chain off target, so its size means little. CDR3 loop: CASSLGSGVNQETQYF. DNA of the CDR3: TGTGCCAGCAGTTTAGGGAGCGGGGTAAACCAAGAGACCCAGTACTTC. The V call is TRBV28, the J call TRBJ2-5, with TRBD2 identical over 7 bases. The CDR3 is made up of 16 amino acids. Germline lookup yields CDR1 MDHEN and CDR2 SYDVKM. The V gene end was trimmed by 2 bases and the J gene end by 0 bases; junction bases not matched to a gene: 6.

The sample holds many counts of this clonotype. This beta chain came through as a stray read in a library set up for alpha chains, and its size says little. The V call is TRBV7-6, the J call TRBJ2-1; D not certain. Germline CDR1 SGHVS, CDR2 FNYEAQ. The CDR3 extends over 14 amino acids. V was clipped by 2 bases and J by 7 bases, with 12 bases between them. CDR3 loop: CASSLSNSGNEQFF. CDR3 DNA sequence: TGTGCCAGCAGCTTATCGAACAGTGGTAATGAGCAGTTCTTC.

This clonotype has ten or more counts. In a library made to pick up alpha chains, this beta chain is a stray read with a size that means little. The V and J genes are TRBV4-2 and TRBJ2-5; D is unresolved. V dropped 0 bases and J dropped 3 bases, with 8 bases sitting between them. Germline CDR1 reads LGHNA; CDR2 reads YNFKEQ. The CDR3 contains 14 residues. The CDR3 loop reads CASSQELLEETQYF. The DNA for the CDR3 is TGTGCCAGCAGCCAAGAACTATTAGAAGAGACCCAGTACTTC.

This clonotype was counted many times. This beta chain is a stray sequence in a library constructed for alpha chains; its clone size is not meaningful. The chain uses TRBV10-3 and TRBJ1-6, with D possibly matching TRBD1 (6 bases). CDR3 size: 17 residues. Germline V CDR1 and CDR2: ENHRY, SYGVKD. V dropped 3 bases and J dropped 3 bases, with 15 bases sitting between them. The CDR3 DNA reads TGTGCCATCAGTGACCGAATGGGGGCCGGCTATAATTCACCCCTCCACTTT. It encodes CAISDRMGAGYNSPLHF.

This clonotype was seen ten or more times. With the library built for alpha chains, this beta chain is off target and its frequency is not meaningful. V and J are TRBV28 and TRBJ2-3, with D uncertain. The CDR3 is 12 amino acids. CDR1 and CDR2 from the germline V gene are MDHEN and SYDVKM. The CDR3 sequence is CAIRVSTDTQYF. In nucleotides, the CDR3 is TGTGCAATAAGGGTGAGCACAGATACGCAGTATTTT. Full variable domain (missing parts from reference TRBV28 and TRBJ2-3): DVKVTQSSRYLVKRTGEKVFLECVQDMDHENMFWYRQDPGLGLRLIYFSYDVKMKEKGDIPEGYSVSREKKERFSLILESASTNQTSMYLCAIRVSTDTQYFGPGTRLTVL.

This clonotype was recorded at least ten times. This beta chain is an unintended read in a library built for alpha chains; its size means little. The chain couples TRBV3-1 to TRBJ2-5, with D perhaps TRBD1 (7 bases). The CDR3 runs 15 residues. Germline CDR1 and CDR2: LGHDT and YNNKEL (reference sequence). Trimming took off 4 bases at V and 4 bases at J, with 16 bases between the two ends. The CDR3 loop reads CASSLRQGGGETQYF. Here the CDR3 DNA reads TGTGCCAGCAGCCTTAGACAGGGAGGAGGAGAGACCCAGTACTTC.

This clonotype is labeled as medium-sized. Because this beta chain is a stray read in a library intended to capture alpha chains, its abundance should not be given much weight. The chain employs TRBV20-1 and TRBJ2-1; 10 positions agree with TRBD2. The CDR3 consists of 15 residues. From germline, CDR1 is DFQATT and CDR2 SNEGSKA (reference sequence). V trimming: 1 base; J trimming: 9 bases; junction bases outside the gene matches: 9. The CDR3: CSARADLAGAAEQFF. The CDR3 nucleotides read TGCAGTGCTAGAGCCGATCTAGCGGGAGCCGCTGAGCAGTTCTTC.

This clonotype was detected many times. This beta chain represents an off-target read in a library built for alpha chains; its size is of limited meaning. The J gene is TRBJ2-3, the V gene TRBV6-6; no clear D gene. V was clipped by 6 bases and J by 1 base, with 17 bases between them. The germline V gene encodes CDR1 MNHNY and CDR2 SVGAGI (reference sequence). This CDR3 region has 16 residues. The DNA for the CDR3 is TGTGCCAGCAGCCTACGTCCACGAACCGGCACAGATACGCAGTATTTT. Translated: CASSLRPRTGTDTQYF.

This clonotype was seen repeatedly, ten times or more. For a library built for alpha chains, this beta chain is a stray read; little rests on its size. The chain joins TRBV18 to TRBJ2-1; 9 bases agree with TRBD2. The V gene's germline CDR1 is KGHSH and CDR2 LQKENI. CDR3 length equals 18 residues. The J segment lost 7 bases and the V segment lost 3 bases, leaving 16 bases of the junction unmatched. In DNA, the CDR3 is TGTGCCAGCTCACCTCAGGGGACGGGACTAGCAAACGGGAATGAGCAGTTCTTC. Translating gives CASSPQGTGLANGNEQFF.

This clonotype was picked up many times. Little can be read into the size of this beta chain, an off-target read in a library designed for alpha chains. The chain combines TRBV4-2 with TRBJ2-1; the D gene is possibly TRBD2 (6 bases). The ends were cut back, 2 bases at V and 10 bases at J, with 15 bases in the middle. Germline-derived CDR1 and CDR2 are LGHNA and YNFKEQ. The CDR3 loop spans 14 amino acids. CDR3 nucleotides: TGTGCCAGCAGCCAAAGTGAGTGGGGGGACGAGCAGTTCTTC. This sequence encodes CASSQSEWGDEQFF.

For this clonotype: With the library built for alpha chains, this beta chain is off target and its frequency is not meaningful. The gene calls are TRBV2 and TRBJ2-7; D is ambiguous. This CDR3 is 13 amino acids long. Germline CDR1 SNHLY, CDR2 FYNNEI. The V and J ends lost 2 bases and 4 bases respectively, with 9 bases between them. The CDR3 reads CASSEREGYEQYF. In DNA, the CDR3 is TGTGCCAGCAGTGAACGAGAAGGGTACGAGCAGTACTTC.

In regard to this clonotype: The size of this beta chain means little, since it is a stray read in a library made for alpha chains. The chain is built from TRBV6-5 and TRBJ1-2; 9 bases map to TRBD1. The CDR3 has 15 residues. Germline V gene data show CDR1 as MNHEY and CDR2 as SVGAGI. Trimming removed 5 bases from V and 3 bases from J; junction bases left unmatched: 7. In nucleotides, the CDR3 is TGTGCCAGCAGTGAACAGGGGGCAGGGGACTATGGCTACACCTTC. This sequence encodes CASSEQGAGDYGYTF.

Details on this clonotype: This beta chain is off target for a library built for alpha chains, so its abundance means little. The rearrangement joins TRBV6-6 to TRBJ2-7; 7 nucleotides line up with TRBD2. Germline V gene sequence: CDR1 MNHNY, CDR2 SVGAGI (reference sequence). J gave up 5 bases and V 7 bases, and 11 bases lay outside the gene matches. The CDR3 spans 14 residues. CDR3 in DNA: TGTGCCAGCACCCGGGGGGACCTAGTCCACGAGCAGTACTTC. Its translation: CASTRGDLVHEQYF.

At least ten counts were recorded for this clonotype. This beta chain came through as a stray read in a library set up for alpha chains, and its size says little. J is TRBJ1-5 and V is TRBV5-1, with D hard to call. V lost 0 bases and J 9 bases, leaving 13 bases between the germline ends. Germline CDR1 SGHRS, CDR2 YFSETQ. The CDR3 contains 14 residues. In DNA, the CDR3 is TGCGCCAGCAGCTTGGGGACGGCCGAGGGGCCCCAGCATTTT. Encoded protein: CASSLGTAEGPQHF.

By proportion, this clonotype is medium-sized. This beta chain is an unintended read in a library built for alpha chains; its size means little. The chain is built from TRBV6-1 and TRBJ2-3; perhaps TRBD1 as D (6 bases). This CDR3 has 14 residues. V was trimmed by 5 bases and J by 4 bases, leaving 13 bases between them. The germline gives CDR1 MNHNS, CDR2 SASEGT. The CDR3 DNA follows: TGTGCCAGCAGTCCACAGGGTAGGGCAGATACGCAGTATTTT. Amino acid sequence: CASSPQGRADTQYF.

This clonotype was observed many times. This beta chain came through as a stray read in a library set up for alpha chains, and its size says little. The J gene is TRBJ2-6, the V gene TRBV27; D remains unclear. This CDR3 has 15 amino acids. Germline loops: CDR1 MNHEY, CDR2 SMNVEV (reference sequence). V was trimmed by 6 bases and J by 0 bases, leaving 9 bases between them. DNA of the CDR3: TGTGCCAGCAGCGGACGGACCTCTGGGGCCAACGTCCTGACTTTC. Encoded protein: CASSGRTSGANVLTF.

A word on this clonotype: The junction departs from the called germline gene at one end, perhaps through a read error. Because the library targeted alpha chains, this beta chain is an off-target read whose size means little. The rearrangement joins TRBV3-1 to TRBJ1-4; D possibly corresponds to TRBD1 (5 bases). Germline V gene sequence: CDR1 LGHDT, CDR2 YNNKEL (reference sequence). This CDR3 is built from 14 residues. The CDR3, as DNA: TGTACCAGCAGCCTCAGGGCTTCGGGTGAAAAACTGTTTTTT. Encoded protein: CTSSLRASGEKLFF.

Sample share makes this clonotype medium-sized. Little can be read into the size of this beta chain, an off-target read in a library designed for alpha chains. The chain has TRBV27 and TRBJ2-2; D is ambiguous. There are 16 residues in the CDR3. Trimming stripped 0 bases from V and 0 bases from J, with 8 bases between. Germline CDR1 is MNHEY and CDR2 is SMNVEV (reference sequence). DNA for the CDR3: TGTGCCAGCAGTTTATCGGCAGGAACGAACACCGGGGAGCTGTTTTTT. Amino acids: CASSLSAGTNTGELFF.

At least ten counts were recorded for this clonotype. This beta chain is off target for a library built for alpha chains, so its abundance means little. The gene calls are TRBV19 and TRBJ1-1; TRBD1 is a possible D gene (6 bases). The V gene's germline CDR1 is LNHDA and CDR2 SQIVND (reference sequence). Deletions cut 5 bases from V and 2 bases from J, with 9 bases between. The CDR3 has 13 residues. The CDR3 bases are TGTGCCAGTAGTGTGGACAGTAACACTGAAGCTTTCTTT. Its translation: CASSVDSNTEAFF.

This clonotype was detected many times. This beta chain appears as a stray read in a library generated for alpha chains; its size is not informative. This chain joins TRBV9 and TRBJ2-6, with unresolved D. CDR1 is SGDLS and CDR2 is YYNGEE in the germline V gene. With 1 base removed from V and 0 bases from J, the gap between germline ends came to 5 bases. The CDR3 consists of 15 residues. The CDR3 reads CASSVRDSGANVLTF. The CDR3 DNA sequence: TGTGCCAGCAGCGTAAGGGACTCTGGGGCCAACGTCCTGACTTTC.

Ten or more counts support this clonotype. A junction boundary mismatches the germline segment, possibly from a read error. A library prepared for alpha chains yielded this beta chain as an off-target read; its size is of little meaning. The DNA of the CDR3 is TGTGCCAGCAGTTTGCCCTCATATGAGGTTATCTTC. Its translation is CASSLPSYEVIF. The genes are TRBV12-3 or TRBV12-4 and TRBJ2-1, with D hard to call. The CDR3 loop spans 12 amino acids.

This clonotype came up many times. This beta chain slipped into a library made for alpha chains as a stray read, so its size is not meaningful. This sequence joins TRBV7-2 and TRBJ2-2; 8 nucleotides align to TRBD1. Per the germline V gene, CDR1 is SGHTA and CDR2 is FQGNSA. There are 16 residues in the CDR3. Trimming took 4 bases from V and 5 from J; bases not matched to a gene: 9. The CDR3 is CASSWAGTGVTGELFF. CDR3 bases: TGTGCCAGCAGCTGGGCCGGGACAGGAGTTACCGGGGAGCTGTTTTTT.

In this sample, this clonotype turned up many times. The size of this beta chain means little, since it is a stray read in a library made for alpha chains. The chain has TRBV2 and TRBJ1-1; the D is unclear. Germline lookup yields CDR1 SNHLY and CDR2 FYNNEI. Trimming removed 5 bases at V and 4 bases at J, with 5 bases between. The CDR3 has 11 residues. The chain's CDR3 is CASSPSTEAFF. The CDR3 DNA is TGTGCCAGCAGTCCGTCCACTGAAGCTTTCTTT. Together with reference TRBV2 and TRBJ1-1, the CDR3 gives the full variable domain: EPEVTQTPSHQVTQMGQEVILRCVPISNHLYFYWYRQILGQKVEFLVSFYNNEISEKSEIFDDQFSVERPDGSNFTLKIRSTKLEDSAMYFCASSPSTEAFFGQGTRLTVV.